This T cell receptor beta chain was identified in a study of blood T cell repertoires in COVID-19. Overall study: COVID-19 samples, acute and convalescent, were from the United States, Italy and Spain. PBMCs, B-cell-depleted T cells, or T cells provided the cDNA or gDNA that made up the material.

Original handling: Estimates of nucleated cell counts were drawn from the amplification of reference gene primers. The repertoire was sequenced with immunoSEQ multiplex PCR; TCRdb's copy has only in-frame clones and lacks some. For V, J and clone size, that table is used; D and trimming come from the DNA. The data hold about 81,000 clones, with roughly 96% observed a single time. The length of the CDR3 is 15 residues. Between the trimmed V and J ends, which lost 7 bases and 4 bases, there was a span of 17 bases. The germline V gene encodes CDR1 MNHEY and CDR2 SVGAGI. Material: peripheral blood. The chain links TRBV6-5 to TRBJ2-1; D might be TRBD1 (5 bases). The source of this sequence is a human donor with active COVID-19. The donor label of this sample is uncertain. The CDR3: CASTYRIKSYNEQFF. Written as DNA, the CDR3 is TGTGCCAGCACCTACAGGATAAAATCATACAATGAGCAGTTCTTC.